The present T cell receptor (beta chain) was sequenced within a study of OX40 agonist ivuxolimab in advanced cancers. Study in general: Those enrolled were 82.7% male, with a mean age of approximately 60 years and ages from about 20 to 90.

The protocol was immunoSEQ multiplex PCR, while the TCRdb copy is restricted to in-frame clones and leaves out a portion. Among fewer than 85,000 clones listed, roughly 84% were seen once. The CDR3 runs to 15 residues. V lost 2 bases and J 3 bases, leaving 11 bases between the germline ends. The V gene's germline CDR1 is MNHEY and CDR2 SVGAGI. The input for sequencing was CD4+ or CD8+ T cells sorted from blood, taken in a trial of the OX40 agonist ivuxolimab. J is TRBJ1-3 and V is TRBV6-5; D is uncertain. This clonotype originated in an adult with an advanced solid tumor such as melanoma, head and neck, liver or kidney cancer. The CDR3 sequence: CASSYEAQSGNTIYF. CDR3 DNA: TGTGCCAGCAGTTACGAGGCCCAGAGTGGAAACACCATATATTTT.